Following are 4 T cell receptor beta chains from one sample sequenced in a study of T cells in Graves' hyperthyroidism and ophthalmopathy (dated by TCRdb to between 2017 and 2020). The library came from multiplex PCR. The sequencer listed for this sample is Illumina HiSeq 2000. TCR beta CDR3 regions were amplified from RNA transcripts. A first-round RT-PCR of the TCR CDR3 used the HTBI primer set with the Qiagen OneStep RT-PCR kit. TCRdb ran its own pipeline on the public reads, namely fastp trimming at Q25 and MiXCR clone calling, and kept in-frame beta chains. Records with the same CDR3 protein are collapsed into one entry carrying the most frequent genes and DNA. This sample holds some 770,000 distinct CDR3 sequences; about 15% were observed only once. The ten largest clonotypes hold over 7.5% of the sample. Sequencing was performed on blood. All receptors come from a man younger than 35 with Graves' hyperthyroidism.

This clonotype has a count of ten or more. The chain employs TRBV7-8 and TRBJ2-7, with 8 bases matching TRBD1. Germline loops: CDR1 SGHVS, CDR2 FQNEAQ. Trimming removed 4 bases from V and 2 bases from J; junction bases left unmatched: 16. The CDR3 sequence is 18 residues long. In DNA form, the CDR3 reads TGTGCCAGCAGCTCATCGGCAGCAGGGGGCAGCCGGACCTACGAGCAGTACTTC. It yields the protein CASSSSAAGGSRTYEQYF.

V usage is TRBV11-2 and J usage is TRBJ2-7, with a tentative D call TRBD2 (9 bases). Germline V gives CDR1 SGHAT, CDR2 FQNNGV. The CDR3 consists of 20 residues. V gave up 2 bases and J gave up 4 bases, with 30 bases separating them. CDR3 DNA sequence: TGTGCCAGCAGCTTAAGGTTCCGGGACAGGCCACTAGCGGGTGGGTACGAGCAGTACTTC. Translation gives CASSLRFRDRPLAGGYEQYF. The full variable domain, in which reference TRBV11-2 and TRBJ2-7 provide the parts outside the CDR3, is EAGVAQSPRYKIIEKRQSVAFWCNPISGHATLYWYQQILGQGPKLLIQFQNNGVVDDSQLPKDRFSAERLKGVDSTLKIQPAKLEDSAVYLCASSLRFRDRPLAGGYEQYFGPGTRLTVT.

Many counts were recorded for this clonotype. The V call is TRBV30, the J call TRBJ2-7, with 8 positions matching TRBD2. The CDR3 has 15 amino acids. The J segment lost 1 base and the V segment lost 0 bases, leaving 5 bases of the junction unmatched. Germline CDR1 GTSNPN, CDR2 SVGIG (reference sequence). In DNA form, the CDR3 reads TGTGCCTGGAGTGTATTAGCGGGAAATTCCTACGAGCAGTACTTC. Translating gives CAWSVLAGNSYEQYF.

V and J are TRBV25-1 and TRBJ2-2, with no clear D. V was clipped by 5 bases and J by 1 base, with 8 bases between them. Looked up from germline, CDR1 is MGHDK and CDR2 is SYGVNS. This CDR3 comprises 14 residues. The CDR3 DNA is TGTGCCAGCAGTCCAATAGGGAACACCGGGGAGCTGTTTTTT. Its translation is CASSPIGNTGELFF.